The entry below gives a single TCR beta chain sequence along with its context. Its antigen is undetermined. As to time point: neoterminal ileum biopsy at postoperative endoscopy, about 6 months after surgery. The data belong to a study of T cell repertoires in ileal Crohn's disease. Study findings and constraints: The median delay to postoperative endoscopy was 6.9 months. Mucosal expansions were suggested to be mainly CD8 T cells.

Germline lookup yields CDR1 MNHEY and CDR2 SVGAGI. The CDR3 runs 13 residues. Trimming left V 7 bases short and J 3 bases short, with 12 bases between. The method was immunoSEQ multiplex PCR; TCRdb's version includes in-frame clones alone and lacks a portion of them. The sample consists of more than 10,000 clones, approximately 80% of them appearing once. Sequencing used ileal tissue. The TCR was taken from an adult with Crohn's disease. This chain links TRBV6-5 with TRBJ1-1; D call uncertain. In DNA, the CDR3 is TGTGCCAGCAAAGCGGCTAGGGACACTGAAGCTTTCTTT. Amino acids: CASKAARDTEAFF.